What follows describes a single T cell receptor (beta chain). Its target is not known. The CDR3 is 14 residues long. Deletions cut 4 bases from V and 0 bases from J, with 6 bases between. Germline CDR1 SNHLY, CDR2 FYNNEI. These data come from a study of siplizumab effects on memory and regulatory T cells. Whole-study findings and limits: Tregs proliferating in siplizumab cultures lacked confirmation of their suppressive function.

Only in-frame clones appear in the TCRdb table, and some are missing; sequencing was by immunoSEQ multiplex PCR. This sample has about 100,000 clones, with 94% found just once. The receptor's source is a human donor in good health. The material sequenced was non-Treg CD4+ T cells sorted from blood. V usage is TRBV2 and J usage is TRBJ2-2; unclear D gene. The CDR3 is CASSVITNTGELFF. For the CDR3, the DNA is TGTGCCAGCAGTGTTATTACGAACACCGGGGAGCTGTTTTTT.